The 32 T cell receptor beta chains in this list originate from one sample, sequenced in a study of blood T cell repertoires in COVID-19 (TCRdb year 2020). Preparation of the library involved the immunoSEQ multiplex PCR assay. TCRdb's version of the immuneACCESS table is confined to in-frame rearrangements and falls short of the full clone set. An unresolved V gene accounts for under half of the shortfall where checked; the remainder is of unknown origin. Present in this sample are a few hundred thousand clones, approximately 86% of which were seen just once. Under 8.5% of the sample comes from the top ten. Sequencing was done on a sample of peripheral blood. These receptors were collected from a woman in her fifties or sixties with COVID-19, enrolled during active disease.

This clone was observed once. J is TRBJ1-1 and V is TRBV4-1; D is undetermined. V was shortened by 1 base and J by 6 bases, with 12 bases between the two germline ends. From germline, CDR1 is MGHRA and CDR2 YSYEKL. The CDR3 has 14 amino acids. CDR3 sequence (DNA): TGCGCCAGCAGCCAAGTTGGATTGGGCGCTGAAGCTTTCTTT. Protein product: CASSQVGLGAEAFF.

The V gene is TRBV14, the J gene TRBJ1-5; 7 bases line up with TRBD1. J gave up 4 bases and V 5 bases, and 14 bases lay outside the gene matches. Germline V gene data show CDR1 as SGHDN and CDR2 as FVKESK. The length of the CDR3 is 17 residues. The CDR3 region has the DNA TGTGCCAGCAGCTCTTTCGGCCCGGGACAGAGTAATCAGCCCCAGCATTTT. Translation: CASSSFGPGQSNQPQHF.

Here the CDR3 DNA reads TGTGCCAGCAGCGCGACAGGGGCTAATGAAAAACTGTTTTTT. As protein: CASSATGANEKLFF. The V call is TRBV7-9, the J call TRBJ1-4, with TRBD1 identical over 8 bases. Germline V gene lookup returns CDR1 SEHNR and CDR2 FQNEAQ (reference sequence). This CDR3 region has 14 residues. Trimming cost V 5 bases and J 3 bases; bases outside gene matches: 2.

The chain employs TRBV9 and TRBJ2-1; D is undetermined. V shed 1 base and J shed 7 bases, with 9 bases lying between them. Germline values: CDR1 SGDLS, CDR2 YYNGEE. This CDR3 has 13 amino acids. Here the CDR3 reads CASSVSEVNEQFF. CDR3 DNA: TGTGCCAGCAGCGTATCCGAGGTAAATGAGCAGTTCTTC.

This clone was observed once. V usage is TRBV5-8 and J usage is TRBJ2-3; D unresolved. The CDR3 has 14 amino acids. Germline CDR1 reads SGHTS; CDR2 reads YDEGEE. Trimming shortened V by 0 bases and J by 2 bases, and 7 bases separated the two germline ends. The chain's CDR3 is CASSLARNTDTQYF. The CDR3 DNA follows: TGTGCCAGCAGCTTGGCGAGAAACACAGATACGCAGTATTTT.

This sequence joins TRBV11-3 and TRBJ1-1; 8 bases align to TRBD1. This CDR3 comprises 15 residues. Unmatched junction bases numbered 8, after V lost 5 bases and J lost 3 bases. In germline, CDR1 is SGHNT, CDR2 YENEEA. In DNA form, the CDR3 reads TGTGCCAGCAGCCCAAGGACAGGGCGTCACACTGAAGCTTTCTTT. It encodes CASSPRTGRHTEAFF.

V and J are TRBV3-1 (or the pseudogene TRBV3-2) and TRBJ1-6, with 9 bases lining up with TRBD1. J gave up 7 bases and V 4 bases, and 5 bases lay outside the gene matches. Per germline, CDR1 LGHDT and CDR2 YNNKEL (reference sequence). The CDR3 runs to 15 residues. The CDR3 DNA reads TGTGCCAGCAGCCGTACCGGACAGGGGAATTCACCCCTCCACTTT. This sequence encodes CASSRTGQGNSPLHF.

A single count supports this clone. The rearrangement joins TRBV5-1 to TRBJ1-1, with 9 bases identical to TRBD1. V gave up 4 bases and J gave up 6 bases; unmatched junction bases: 10. Germline CDR1 and CDR2: SGHRS and YFSETQ. CDR3 length: 15 residues. CDR3 nucleotides: TGCGCCAGCAGCCAGGGGGACAGGGTAGGCCCTGAAGCTTTCTTT. Its translation: CASSQGDRVGPEAFF.

This clone has a single count. This rearrangement joins TRBV5-1 to TRBJ2-1, with D hard to call. The germline CDR1 and CDR2 sequences are SGHRS and YFSETQ. The CDR3 has 12 amino acids. Trimming pared 3 bases from V and 4 bases from J, leaving 5 bases between. In DNA form, the CDR3 reads TGCGCCAGCAGCTCCACATACAATGAGCAGTTCTTC. It yields the protein CASSSTYNEQFF.

J is TRBJ2-1 and V is TRBV7-8, with 8 bases identical to TRBD2. Trimming removed 6 bases from V and 1 base from J; junction bases left unmatched: 5. The CDR3 length is 15 residues. The germline gives CDR1 SGHVS, CDR2 FQNEAQ. CDR3 in amino acids: CASRMERGSYNEQFF. The CDR3 DNA follows: TGTGCCAGCAGGATGGAGCGGGGGTCCTACAATGAGCAGTTCTTC.

This chain uses TRBV4-3 with TRBJ2-1; the D gene is possibly TRBD1 (6 bases). The CDR3 extends over 13 amino acids. Germline V gives CDR1 LGHNA, CDR2 YSLEER. V was pared by 4 bases and J by 4 bases, with 8 bases between. The CDR3 sequence: CASSLDRYNEQFF. The CDR3 DNA is TGCGCCAGCAGCCTCGACAGGTACAATGAGCAGTTCTTC.

This chain connects TRBV5-4 to TRBJ1-1; D may be TRBD1 (5 bases). The germline V gene encodes CDR1 SGHNT and CDR2 YYREEE (reference sequence). Trimming cost V 4 bases and J 8 bases, with 12 bases left between them. The CDR3 length is 12 residues. CDR3 sequence: CASSGDWQEAFF. CDR3 nucleotide sequence: TGTGCCAGCAGCGGGGACTGGCAAGAAGCTTTCTTT.

V and J are TRBV28 and TRBJ2-5; D might be TRBD2 (5 bases). Trimming stripped 1 base from V and 5 bases from J, with 11 bases between. Germline assignment: CDR1 MDHEN and CDR2 SYDVKM. This CDR3 comprises 14 residues. CDR3 coding DNA: TGTGCCAGCAGTTTATCGGGGATTTCGGAGACCCAGTACTTC. Translated, it gives CASSLSGISETQYF.

J is TRBJ2-1 and V is TRBV5-1, with TRBD2 identical over 8 bases. The trim removed 0 bases at V and 10 bases at J, leaving 3 bases unmatched. The length of the CDR3 is 13 residues. Germline-derived CDR1 and CDR2 are SGHRS and YFSETQ. The CDR3 loop reads CASSLDQRGEQFF. The CDR3 nucleotides read TGCGCCAGCAGCTTGGACCAGCGGGGGGAGCAGTTCTTC.

The chain combines TRBV19 with TRBJ1-5, with a tentative D call TRBD1 (6 bases). This CDR3 comprises 15 residues. CDR1 is LNHDA, CDR2 SQIVND, per germline (reference sequence). The V end was cut by 6 bases, the J end by 4 bases, with 16 bases between. The CDR3 DNA reads TGTGCCAGTAGGGTACCCGATACAGGGAATCAGCCCCAGCATTTT. This gives the protein CASRVPDTGNQPQHF.

The chain uses TRBV4-3 and TRBJ2-1, with 8 positions matching TRBD2. V gave up 0 bases and J gave up 10 bases; unmatched junction bases: 8. CDR3 length: 15 amino acids. The germline gives CDR1 LGHNA, CDR2 YSLEER. The CDR3 sequence is CASSQDNSGVIEQFF. The CDR3, as DNA: TGCGCCAGCAGCCAAGATAATAGCGGGGTAATCGAGCAGTTCTTC.

The chain uses TRBV5-1 and TRBJ2-3, with TRBD1 matching 8 bases. Looked up from germline, CDR1 is SGHRS and CDR2 is YFSETQ. The CDR3 is 16 residues long. The V segment lost 0 bases and the J segment 3 bases; nucleotides outside the gene matches: 6. The chain's CDR3 is CASSLEDRARTDTQYF. For the CDR3, the DNA is TGCGCCAGCAGCTTGGAGGACAGGGCACGAACAGATACGCAGTATTTT.

The V and J genes are TRBV10-3 and TRBJ1-1; D ambiguous. Trimming took 6 bases from V and 3 from J, leaving 11 bases between them. Germline V lookup: CDR1 ENHRY, CDR2 SYGVKD. This CDR3 region has 13 residues. The chain's CDR3 is CAIRIRRDTEAFF. CDR3 sequence (DNA): TGTGCCATCAGGATTAGACGGGACACTGAAGCTTTCTTT.

This CDR3 reads CASSSPRDSKGDTQYF. The CDR3 region has the DNA TGTGCCAGCAGTTCCCCGCGGGACTCCAAAGGCGATACGCAGTATTTT. V and J are TRBV6-2 or TRBV6-3 and TRBJ2-3, with D possibly TRBD2 on 6 matching bases. The CDR3 length is 16 residues. CDR1 and CDR2 (germline): MNHEY, SVGEGT. V was trimmed by 4 bases and J by 6 bases, leaving 20 bases between them.

The count of this clone is one. This chain joins TRBV21-1 and TRBJ2-7; TRBD2 was called by the table and not checked on the DNA. TRBV21-1 is noted as a pseudogene. This CDR3 has 14 residues. In nucleotides, the CDR3 is TGTGCCAGCAGCAAAGGAGGAGGAGGTGTAGGGCAGTACTTC. Translating gives CASSKGGGGVGQYF.

The genes are TRBV5-6 and TRBJ1-2, with 8 bases fitting TRBD1. This CDR3 is built from 14 residues. V trimming: 1 base; J trimming: 3 bases; junction bases outside the gene matches: 2. Germline loops: CDR1 SGHDT, CDR2 YYEEEE. CDR3 sequence: CASSLPGQDYGYTF. The DNA for the CDR3 is TGTGCCAGCAGCTTGCCGGGACAGGACTATGGCTACACCTTC.

The rearrangement joins TRBV6-2 or TRBV6-3 to TRBJ1-1; tentative D call: TRBD1 (5 bases). The CDR3 sequence is 12 residues long. Between the trimmed V and J ends, which lost 2 bases and 7 bases, there was a span of 8 bases. In germline, CDR1 is MNHEY, CDR2 SVGEGT. CDR3: CASSYDSHEAFF. The CDR3 bases are TGTGCCAGCAGTTACGACAGCCATGAAGCTTTCTTT.

V usage is TRBV24-1 and J usage is TRBJ2-7; possible D gene TRBD1, 5 bases. This CDR3 comprises 13 residues. The V end was cut by 10 bases, the J end by 0 bases, with 12 bases between. Germline CDR1 and CDR2: KGHDR and SFDVKD. CDR3 amino acids: CATLRQSSYEQYF. Here the CDR3 DNA reads TGTGCCACGCTACGACAGAGCTCCTACGAGCAGTACTTC.

The chain is built from TRBV7-3 and TRBJ2-1; weak D call: TRBD2 (6 bases). This CDR3 has 15 residues. The germline V gene encodes CDR1 SGHTA and CDR2 FQGTGA. V gave up 5 bases and J gave up 4 bases, with 15 bases separating them. The CDR3 protein is CASSQGLLTYNEQFF. Written as DNA, the CDR3 is TGTGCCAGCAGCCAGGGACTTTTAACTTACAATGAGCAGTTCTTC.

The gene calls are TRBV19 and TRBJ1-1; 8 nucleotides align to TRBD1. V shed 5 bases and J 0 bases; nucleotides not matched to a gene: 5. Germline V CDR1 and CDR2: LNHDA, SQIVND (reference sequence). The CDR3 contains 15 residues. Here the CDR3 reads CASSGRQGLNTEAFF. The CDR3 DNA sequence: TGTGCCAGTAGTGGCAGACAGGGGTTGAACACTGAAGCTTTCTTT.

This clone was found a few times. The V gene is TRBV2, the J gene TRBJ1-3; no clear D gene. CDR1 and CDR2 (germline): SNHLY, FYNNEI. Trimming took off 4 bases at V and 15 bases at J, with 13 bases between the two ends. The CDR3 spans 11 residues. The chain's CDR3 is CASSVRVSTYF. CDR3 nucleotides: TGTGCCAGCAGTGTCCGGGTCTCAACATATTTT.

The rearrangement joins TRBV6-5 to TRBJ2-5, with 8 bases that match TRBD1. Germline lookup yields CDR1 MNHEY and CDR2 SVGAGI. Unmatched junction bases numbered 5, after V lost 6 bases and J lost 5 bases. The CDR3 has 13 residues. CDR3 coding DNA: TGTGCCAGCAGGGACAGGGTTGGGGAGACCCAGTACTTC. It is translated as CASRDRVGETQYF.

This chain connects TRBV27 to TRBJ2-7; TRBD1 might be the D (6 bases). V gave up 4 bases and J gave up 6 bases, with 16 bases separating them. The CDR3 has 14 residues. Germline V gives CDR1 MNHEY, CDR2 SMNVEV (reference sequence). The CDR3 is CASSSGQNFVEQYF. The CDR3, as DNA: TGTGCCAGCAGTTCCGGACAGAATTTCGTCGAGCAGTACTTC.

The J gene is TRBJ1-2, the V gene TRBV5-1; D is unresolved. This CDR3 comprises 14 residues. V lost 0 bases, J lost 0 bases, and 6 bases lay in between. Germline values: CDR1 SGHRS, CDR2 YFSETQ. The CDR3 nucleotides are TGCGCCAGCAGCTTGGCGGAGGCTAACTATGGCTACACCTTC. As protein: CASSLAEANYGYTF.

The chain carries TRBV9 and TRBJ1-4; TRBD1 agrees at 8 bases. The CDR3 extends over 15 amino acids. Germline V gene lookup returns CDR1 SGDLS and CDR2 YYNGEE. V dropped 4 bases and J dropped 8; count of bases not matched to a gene: 10. The CDR3 DNA reads as TGTGCCAGCAGCACAGGCAGGGGGCTCGCCGAAAAACTGTTTTTT. Its protein product is CASSTGRGLAEKLFF.

The chain recombines TRBV20-1 with TRBJ2-6; D might be TRBD2 (7 bases). This CDR3 comprises 16 residues. The V gene lost 3 bases and the J gene lost 1 base, with 13 bases spanning the gap. Per germline, CDR1 DFQATT and CDR2 SNEGSKA (reference sequence). CDR3 sequence reads: CSASLGGPSGANVLTF. The CDR3 nucleotides are TGCAGTGCTAGTTTGGGGGGGCCTTCTGGGGCCAACGTCCTGACTTTC.

J is TRBJ2-1 and V is TRBV4-1, with 8 nucleotides matching TRBD1. The germline gives CDR1 MGHRA, CDR2 YSYEKL. Losses at the gene ends were 4 bases for V and 7 bases for J; bases not matched to a gene: 3. This CDR3 contains 13 residues. The CDR3 sequence: CASSPRQGNEQFF. CDR3 bases: TGCGCCAGCAGCCCTAGACAGGGGAATGAGCAGTTCTTC.